This TCR beta chain was documented in a study of long-term antiretroviral therapy in people with HIV. J gave up 6 bases and V 0 bases, and 7 bases lay outside the gene matches. CDR1 and CDR2 (germline): SGDLS, YYNGEE. The CDR3 length is 15 residues. It was version v3.0 of the immunoSEQ assay that was run at survey level. Only in-frame clones appear in the TCRdb table, and some are missing; sequencing was by immunoSEQ multiplex PCR. The data show around 21,000 clones, approximately 78% seen once. A remark on this clone: What it binds is unknown.

Findings and limits, study-wide: For ART adherence, viral resistance and therapy changes, no data were available. Transplant donor controls retained higher diversity, though diversity increased after ART.

The study drew at least one pre-ART and at least two post-ART PBMC samples from every donor. The rearrangement joins TRBV9 to TRBJ2-7; TRBD2 matches 9 bases. This TCR was recovered from a woman in her twenties or thirties with HIV. Material: unsorted PBMCs, obtained 0.2 years after starting antiretroviral therapy. The CDR3 sequence is CASSVGGGAPSEQYF. The CDR3 DNA is TGTGCCAGCAGCGTAGGCGGGGGGGCCCCCTCCGAGCAGTACTTC. The full variable domain, in which reference TRBV9 and TRBJ2-7 provide the parts outside the CDR3, is DSGVTQTPKHLITATGQRVTLRCSPRSGDLSVYWYQQSLDQGLQFLIQYYNGEERAKGNILERFSAQQFPDLHSELNLSSLELGDSALYFCASSVGGGAPSEQYFGPGTRLTVT.